These T cell receptor beta chains were read from a single sample in a study of identical twins. From the 5' RACE reads, TCRdb called clonotypes with MiXCR, one entry per CDR3 protein. The profile shows under 800,000 distinct CDR3 sequences, 21% of them singletons. The same specimen was also included in a second study, on T cells expressing NK-cell markers.

The sample taken for sequencing was PBMCs. The receptors here all came from a woman aged 18-29 years in good health. The CDR3 runs from the conserved cysteine through the conserved F or W. The order of the fields is J gene, clone size, V gene, D gene, CDR3 DNA, CDR3 protein. A D gene is named only where the DNA matches it firmly. Clone size is shown for a subset of rows, as once, few, many or a class of expanded clone.

TRBJ2-7 many TRBV12-3/TRBV12-4 NA TGTGCCAGCAGTTTAGCGCCGACCTACGAGCAGTACTTC CASSLAPTYEQYF
TRBJ1-2 NA TRBV5-1 TRBD1 TGCGCCAGCAGCCCAGGGGGCGCCCCCTATGGCTACACCTTC CASSPGGAPYGYTF
TRBJ2-2 NA TRBV6-7 NA TGTGCCAGCAATGTATACACCGGGGAGCTGTTTTTT CASNVYTGELFF
TRBJ2-1 NA TRBV12-3/TRBV12-4 TRBD1 TGTGCCAGCAGTGGTAGGGGACAGAGCAATGAGCAGTTCTTC CASSGRGQSNEQFF
TRBJ2-1 NA TRBV4-3 TRBD2 TGCGCCAGCAGCCTTCACCCTTCGGGAGGGCCATACAATGAGCAGTTCTTC CASSLHPSGGPYNEQFF
TRBJ2-7 few TRBV7-9 NA TGTGCCAGCAGCGCAGTCGGCGAGCAGTACTTC CASSAVGEQYF
TRBJ1-2 many TRBV12-3/TRBV12-4 NA TGTGCCAGCAGTCCTGGCAGAAACTATGGCTACACCTTC CASSPGRNYGYTF
TRBJ2-7 NA TRBV7-8 TRBD2 TGTGCCAGCACCGGGCCGGGACTAGATATCCTAGGCACCTACGAGCAGTACTTC CASTGPGLDILGTYEQYF
TRBJ2-3 many TRBV10-3 NA TGTGCCATCAGTGAGGCTGGAGGGAGCACAGATACGCAGTATTTT CAISEAGGSTDTQYF
TRBJ2-7 NA TRBV20-1 NA TGCAGTGGGGGCCTCGCCTACGAGCAGTACTTC CSGGLAYEQYF
TRBJ2-3 NA TRBV6-5 NA TGTGCCAGCAGTTACTCAGAGGGAGATGCAGATACGCAGTATTTT CASSYSEGDADTQYF
TRBJ2-4 few TRBV20-1 NA TGCAGTGCTAGCAAAGGGGTATGGGGACAAAACATTCAGTACTTC CSASKGVWGQNIQYF
TRBJ2-3 NA TRBV9 TRBD1 TGTGCCAGCAGCGTCGACAGGGCTCTCACAGATACGCAGTATTTT CASSVDRALTDTQYF
TRBJ2-3 NA TRBV15 NA TGTGCCACCAGCAGAGAGTTCGGGGGGCCTGCGTATTTT CATSREFGGPAYF
TRBJ2-3 NA TRBV5-5 NA TGTGCCAGCAGCTTGTCTCTGAGTACGCAGTATTTT CASSLSLSTQYF
TRBJ2-2 many TRBV7-3 NA TGTGCCAGCAGTCAGGACCGAGGGGAGCTGTTTTTT CASSQDRGELFF
TRBJ2-7 NA TRBV5-6 NA TGTGCCAGCGGTCCGGGGGGCACCTACGAGCAGTACTTC CASGPGGTYEQYF
TRBJ1-3 many TRBV29-1 NA TGCAGCGTGGAGGGGGACACCATATATTTT CSVEGDTIYF
TRBJ2-7 few TRBV20-1 NA TGCAGCGGCGAGGGCAGCGGAGATGAGCAGTACTTC CSGEGSGDEQYF
TRBJ2-5 NA TRBV7-8 NA TGTGCCAGCAGCTTAGGGGAATACCGTGGGAGGGGGCCAGAGACCCAGTACTTC CASSLGEYRGRGPETQYF
TRBJ2-3 few TRBV12-3/TRBV12-4 TRBD1 TGTGCCAGCAGTGACAGGGGGGTGACAGATACGCAGTATTTT CASSDRGVTDTQYF
TRBJ2-1 few TRBV6-5 TRBD1 TGTGCCAGCAGTTACTCCTACAGGGGGCCTCTACAGGGCCAGTTCTTC CASSYSYRGPLQGQFF
TRBJ2-5 few TRBV20-1 NA TGCAGTGCTAGGAAAGAGACCCAGTACTTC CSARKETQYF
TRBJ2-7 NA TRBV11-2 TRBD1 TGTGCCAGCAGCTGGACATCGGGACAGGGGACCACCTACGAGCAGTACTTC CASSWTSGQGTTYEQYF
TRBJ2-7 few TRBV20-1 NA TGCAGTGCCAGATCCCCCGACCAGGACTACGAGCAGTACTTC CSARSPDQDYEQYF
TRBJ2-7 NA TRBV5-1 NA TGCGCCAGCAGGGACGTGGGACCCTCCTACGAGCAGTACTTC CASRDVGPSYEQYF
TRBJ2-3 many TRBV5-1 NA TGTGCCAGCAGCTTAGGAGGAGTTGGCACAGATACGCAGTATTTT CASSLGGVGTDTQYF
TRBJ2-7 NA TRBV20-1 TRBD2 TGCAGTGCTAGAGACCTTGCTAGCGGGGTGTACGAGCAGTACTTC CSARDLASGVYEQYF
TRBJ2-1 NA TRBV7-2 TRBD2 TGTGCCAGCAGCCTACTAGCGGGGAAATACAATGAGCAGTTCTTC CASSLLAGKYNEQFF
TRBJ2-1 NA TRBV9 TRBD1 TGTGCCAGCAGCGTAGTAACAGGGGGATGGAATGAGCAGTTCTTC CASSVVTGGWNEQFF
TRBJ2-1 many TRBV20-1 NA TGCAGTGCCGCCCCGCCCTCCTACAATGAGCAGTTCTTC CSAAPPSYNEQFF
TRBJ2-7 NA TRBV6-1 TRBD2 TGTGCCAGCAGACGGCTAGCGGGGGCCAAGGTGGAGCAGTACTTC CASRRLAGAKVEQYF
TRBJ1-2 few TRBV10-3 TRBD1 TGTGCCATCAGTTTGGGACAGGGGGCGAATGGCTACACCTTC CAISLGQGANGYTF
TRBJ1-2 few TRBV20-1 TRBD1 TGCAGTGCTAAGAGGACAGGGGGCTACACCTTC CSAKRTGGYTF
TRBJ2-5 NA TRBV10-3 NA TGTGCCATCAGTGGATCACAGCAGGGGATGGCATATTCAGAGACCCAGTACTTC CAISGSQQGMAYSETQYF
TRBJ2-2 NA TRBV12-5 NA TGTGCTAGTGGTCCCCCCGGGAGCCTAGGACACACCGGGGAGCTGTTTTTT CASGPPGSLGHTGELFF
TRBJ2-3 many TRBV7-2 NA TGTGCCAGCAGCCCTCTAGGTCTAAGCACAGATACGCAGTATTTT CASSPLGLSTDTQYF
TRBJ2-1 many TRBV6-6 TRBD1 TGTGCCAGCAGTTGGGACAGCTACAATGAGCAGTTCTTC CASSWDSYNEQFF
TRBJ2-5 many TRBV5-6 NA TGTGCCAGCAACCCCCGAGGGGGTGAGACCCAGTACTTC CASNPRGGETQYF